The entry below gives a single TCR beta chain sequence along with its context. What it recognizes is unknown. The data belong to a study of radiation and T cells in renal cell carcinoma. Findings of the study overall: Top tumor clonotypes rose in blood 2 weeks post-radiation, then contracted. Without pretreatment biopsies, baseline tumor clonotype presence was undetermined.

Data came from immunoSEQ multiplex PCR; TCRdb stores just in-frame clones and leaves some out. The table includes roughly 150,000 clones, about 88% detected once. Time point indicated: baseline pretreatment blood. Treatment described: 15 Gy SBRT to primary tumor, nephrectomy 4 weeks later. Radiation-treated patients gave blood at baseline, week 2 and week 4. The patient's renal cell carcinoma had clear cell pathology. Material: blood, obtained from a patient whose treatment included radiotherapy and nephrectomy. This sequence was found in a woman in her sixties or seventies with renal cell carcinoma.

DNA of the CDR3: TGTGCCAGCAGTGAAGCGATGGGGCCCACAGATACGCAGTATTTT. Translation gives CASSEAMGPTDTQYF. V is TRBV6-1 and J is TRBJ2-3; a possible D gene is TRBD1 (5 bases). Germline loops: CDR1 MNHNS, CDR2 SASEGT. V was clipped by 0 bases and J by 2 bases, with 9 bases between them. The CDR3 runs 15 residues.